A selection of T cell receptor beta chains follows, all from one sample in a study of T cells of healthy individuals. MiXCR was run by TCRdb on the 5' RACE reads, yielding one entry per CDR3 protein. Among tens of thousands of distinct CDR3 sequences, about 4.2% were seen once, and the ten largest hold 7% to 10%. These receptors came from a human donor in good health. Each CDR3 is given with its conserved first and last residue.

V gene	J gene	CDR3 protein
TRBV12-3/TRBV12-4	TRBJ2-7	CASSFGGGPYEQYF
TRBV12-3/TRBV12-4	TRBJ2-7	CASSLGQSSYEQYF
TRBV10-3	TRBJ2-5	CAISDWGAPQETQYF
TRBV12-3/TRBV12-4	TRBJ1-5	CASSPRTGGIQPQHF
TRBV20-1	TRBJ2-7	CSAFRGASYEQYF
TRBV4-1	TRBJ2-7	CASSQEFRFHEQYF
TRBV6-5	TRBJ2-7	CASSYPDRGEQYF
TRBV7-9	TRBJ1-2	CASSPFELDSGPSYTF
TRBV20-1	TRBJ2-3	CSASGTTDTQYF
TRBV29-1	TRBJ1-1	CSVEWGSEAFF
TRBV29-1	TRBJ2-6	CSVSGNSGANVLTF
TRBV30	TRBJ2-3	CAWSASLIGDTQYF
TRBV20-1	TRBJ2-3	CSALKRGSVLADTQYF
TRBV10-3	TRBJ2-1	CAISGVAGGAGYNEQFF
TRBV4-1	TRBJ2-3	CASSQDRVSGTDTQYF
TRBV19	TRBJ1-1	CASSRGQGRTEAFF
TRBV15	TRBJ2-7	CATSREWQMGYEQYF
TRBV10-1	TRBJ2-1	CASSDSSYNEQFF
TRBV7-2	TRBJ2-3	CASSPKAGGADTQYF
TRBV3-1	TRBJ2-3	CASSPRTSVDTQYF
TRBV11-2	TRBJ2-1	CASSPLDREIYNEQFF
TRBV11-1	TRBJ2-1	CASSLAGEGSYNEQFF
TRBV11-3	TRBJ1-2	CASRFYSGYTF
TRBV6-5	TRBJ1-5	CASSLTVSNQPQHF
TRBV2	TRBJ2-7	CASRDRPPAYEQYF
TRBV6-6	TRBJ1-1	CASNVQGSANTEAFF
TRBV6-2/TRBV6-3	TRBJ2-7	CASSYPRTAEQYF
TRBV6-5	TRBJ2-7	CASSYSRQSGGEQYF
TRBV3-1	TRBJ2-4	CASSQAPMGGQNIQYF